What follows are 23 T cell receptor beta chains derived from one specimen sequenced in a study of shared T cell receptors in the human thymus. The repertoire was sequenced with immunoSEQ multiplex PCR; TCRdb's copy has only in-frame clones and lacks some. The table lists 500,000 to 550,000 clones, about 80% of them singletons. These data were also reused for a study on human thymus T cells.

The sequenced sample was thymocytes. These receptors were obtained from a boy in the first two years of life with a congenital heart defect.

The chain carries TRBV7-9 and TRBJ1-2; maybe TRBD1 (5 bases). The CDR3 runs 17 residues. Germline assignment: CDR1 SEHNR and CDR2 FQNEAQ (reference sequence). Trimming pared 3 bases from V and 0 bases from J, leaving 17 bases between. CDR3 residues: CASSFAQAVSSNYGYTF. The CDR3 DNA reads as TGTGCCAGCAGCTTCGCACAGGCAGTTTCCTCTAACTATGGCTACACCTTC.

The chain combines TRBV5-4 with TRBJ2-3; 9 positions match TRBD1. With 2 bases clipped from V and 5 bases from J, the junction kept 6 bases outside the gene matches. The CDR3 sequence is 15 residues long. Germline V gene sequence: CDR1 SGHNT, CDR2 YYREEE (reference sequence). The CDR3 loop reads CASSFVDRGQDTQYF. DNA for the CDR3: TGTGCCAGCAGCTTTGTGGACAGGGGACAAGATACGCAGTATTTT.

The chain couples TRBV5-1 to TRBJ1-1, with TRBD1 matching 8 bases. In germline, CDR1 is SGHRS, CDR2 YFSETQ. The ends lost 4 bases at V and 2 bases at J; junction bases unmatched: 7. CDR3 length: 15 residues. The CDR3 nucleotides read TGCGCCAGCAGCGGCGACGACAGGGGAAACACTGAAGCTTTCTTT. Translating it yields CASSGDDRGNTEAFF.

V gene TRBV11-2 combines with J gene TRBJ2-1, with 7 positions matching TRBD1. The CDR3 has 16 amino acids. The junction had 6 bases not matched to a gene; V was cut back by 2 bases and J by 2 bases. Germline assignment: CDR1 SGHAT and CDR2 FQNNGV. This chain's CDR3 is CASSLPWTGTYNEQFF. CDR3 DNA sequence: TGTGCCAGCAGCTTACCGTGGACAGGTACCTACAATGAGCAGTTCTTC.

The V call is TRBV7-2, the J call TRBJ1-4, with D maybe TRBD1 (5 bases). The CDR3 sequence is 14 residues long. V was cut by 3 bases and J by 8 bases, with 13 bases left in between. The germline V gene encodes CDR1 SGHTA and CDR2 FQGNSA. CDR3 sequence (DNA): TGTGCCAGCAGCTTTCGGGGGAACGGCGAAAAACTGTTTTTT. It is translated as CASSFRGNGEKLFF.

This clone has just one count. V is TRBV6-5 and J is TRBJ1-6; D not resolved. Germline V gene sequence: CDR1 MNHEY, CDR2 SVGAGI. V shed 0 bases and J shed 4 bases, with 7 bases lying between them. This CDR3 is 15 amino acids long. Written as DNA, the CDR3 is TGTGCCAGCAGTTACTCAACACCTTATAATTCACCCCTCCACTTT. Its protein product is CASSYSTPYNSPLHF.

The chain has TRBV10-3 and TRBJ2-7; 10 positions agree with TRBD2. This CDR3 region has 16 residues. Germline CDR1 reads ENHRY; CDR2 reads SYGVKD. With V trimmed by 1 base and J by 4 bases, 7 bases remained unmatched. The CDR3 here is CAISELSSGRAYEQYF. The CDR3 nucleotides are TGTGCCATCAGTGAGTTATCAAGCGGGAGGGCGTACGAGCAGTACTTC.

This chain connects TRBV27 to TRBJ2-1; D is undetermined. V was trimmed by 1 base and J by 1 base, leaving 5 bases between them. The CDR3 is 14 residues long. The germline gives CDR1 MNHEY, CDR2 SMNVEV (reference sequence). The CDR3, as DNA: TGTGCCAGCAGTTTATGGCTGTCCTACAATGAGCAGTTCTTC. It specifies CASSLWLSYNEQFF.

This clone has a single count. The J gene is TRBJ2-7, the V gene TRBV5-1, with TRBD1 matching over 7 bases. With 5 bases clipped from V and 1 base from J, the junction kept 0 bases outside the gene matches. Germline CDR1 and CDR2: SGHRS and YFSETQ. The CDR3 extends over 12 amino acids. The CDR3 spells CASRGQSYEQYF. In DNA form, the CDR3 reads TGCGCCAGCAGGGGACAGTCCTACGAGCAGTACTTC.

Only a few counts were recorded for this clone. The chain is built from TRBV10-2 and TRBJ2-1; 14 nucleotides agree with TRBD2. V lost 7 bases and J lost 0; bases outside the gene matches: 11. This CDR3 is built from 19 residues. Germline V CDR1 and CDR2: WSHSY, SAAADI. The CDR3 DNA reads TGCGCCAGCAACGAACCGGGACTAGCGGGAGTGAGCTCCTACAATGAGCAGTTCTTC. It translates to CASNEPGLAGVSSYNEQFF.

The chain has TRBV4-3 and TRBJ2-7; 10 bases are shared with TRBD2. The CDR3 totals 16 residues. CDR1 and CDR2 (germline): LGHNA, YSLEER. V was clipped by 0 bases and J by 3 bases; unmatched bases: 5. The CDR3 DNA reads as TGCGCCAGCAGCCAAGATTTGCCTAGCGGGAGCTACGAGCAGTACTTC. Amino acid sequence: CASSQDLPSGSYEQYF.

This rearrangement joins TRBV6-5 to TRBJ2-2, with D tentatively TRBD2 (6 bases). Germline CDR1 and CDR2: MNHEY and SVGAGI. The V end lost 3 bases, the J end lost 6 bases, and 17 bases lay between the germline ends. This CDR3 is 16 amino acids long. The DNA for the CDR3 is TGTGCCAGCAGTTATGTGGGAGGCCCCACATCCGGGGAGCTGTTTTTT. This gives the protein CASSYVGGPTSGELFF.

DNA of the CDR3: TGTGCCAGCAGGGCCACTTCAGGGGCCTCTACCTATGGCTACACCTTC. Its translation is CASRATSGASTYGYTF. The genes are TRBV6-4 and TRBJ1-2, with a tentative D call TRBD1 (6 bases). The CDR3 covers 16 residues. V was trimmed by 6 bases and J by 4 bases, leaving 21 bases between them. From germline, CDR1 is MRHNA and CDR2 SNTAGT.

CDR3 protein: CASSDLRSNRTDTQYF. CDR3 DNA: TGTGCCAGCAGTGACTTGAGGAGCAATCGCACAGATACGCAGTATTTT. This sequence joins TRBV6-4 and TRBJ2-3; unclear D gene. Trimming shortened V by 1 base and J by 1 base, and 12 bases separated the two germline ends. The CDR3 has 16 residues. Per the germline V gene, CDR1 is MRHNA and CDR2 is SNTAGT.

This clone was counted once. This chain links TRBV7-9 with TRBJ1-1; D not certain. V lost 4 bases, J lost 0 bases, and 3 bases lay in between. The CDR3 sequence is 12 residues long. Germline CDR1 SEHNR, CDR2 FQNEAQ (reference sequence). CDR3 sequence reads: CASSSVNTEAFF. The CDR3 DNA reads TGTGCCAGCAGCTCCGTGAACACTGAAGCTTTCTTT.

The V call is TRBV27, the J call TRBJ1-3; no definite D call. V gave up 2 bases and J gave up 1 base, with 9 bases separating them. Per the germline V gene, CDR1 is MNHEY and CDR2 is SMNVEV (reference sequence). The length of the CDR3 is 15 residues. The CDR3 reads CASSLNGESGNTIYF. The CDR3 DNA sequence: TGTGCCAGCAGTTTAAACGGTGAATCTGGAAACACCATATATTTT.

The V and J genes are TRBV30 and TRBJ1-5; 7 bases agree with TRBD1. The V and J ends lost 1 base and 5 bases, in that order; junction bases with no gene match: 2. The germline V gene has CDR1 GTSNPN and CDR2 SVGIG (reference sequence). This CDR3 spans 13 amino acids. The CDR3 sequence: CAWSAGGDQPQHF. CDR3 nucleotide sequence: TGTGCCTGGAGTGCAGGGGGTGATCAGCCCCAGCATTTT.

V gene TRBV7-9 combines with J gene TRBJ2-7, with D perhaps TRBD1 (5 bases). Trimming took 3 bases from V and 6 from J, leaving 9 bases between them. Per the germline V gene, CDR1 is SEHNR and CDR2 is FQNEAQ (reference sequence). This CDR3 has 12 amino acids. The CDR3 nucleotides are TGTGCCAGCAGCTTTGGGGCCCCCGAGCAGTACTTC. Amino acid sequence: CASSFGAPEQYF.

This sequence joins TRBV4-1 and TRBJ2-2, with TRBD1 as a possible D gene (5 bases). The V end lost 4 bases, the J end lost 5 bases, and 8 bases lay between the germline ends. This CDR3 spans 13 amino acids. Germline CDR1 reads MGHRA; CDR2 reads YSYEKL. The CDR3 nucleotides read TGCGCCAGCAGCCTTGGGGCGACCGGGGAGCTGTTTTTT. Encoded protein: CASSLGATGELFF.

This clone was observed once. This chain links TRBV5-1 with TRBJ2-7; no firm D call. This CDR3 region has 13 residues. Trimming took off 0 bases at V and 2 bases at J, with 6 bases between the two ends. Germline CDR1 is SGHRS and CDR2 is YFSETQ. DNA for the CDR3: TGCGCCAGCAGCTTGGACAGCACCTACGAGCAGTACTTC. Protein product: CASSLDSTYEQYF. Drawing the rest from reference TRBV5-1 and TRBJ2-7, the complete variable domain is KAGVTQTPRYLIKTRGQQVTLSCSPISGHRSVSWYQQTPGQGLQFLFEYFSETQRNKGNFPGRFSGRQFSNSRSEMNVSTLELGDSALYLCASSLDSTYEQYFGPGTRLTVT.

The CDR3 nucleotides are TGTGCCAGCAGACCATTGGGGCAGACCGCGAACACCGGGGAGCTGTTTTTT. Amino acids: CASRPLGQTANTGELFF. This chain joins TRBV13 and TRBJ2-2; possibly TRBD1 for D (5 bases). The CDR3 has 17 residues. The V gene's germline CDR1 is PRHDT and CDR2 FYEKMQ (reference sequence). The V gene lost 6 bases and the J gene lost 0 bases, with 17 bases spanning the gap.

The chain is built from TRBV7-9 and TRBJ1-2, with D unclear. Germline-derived CDR1 and CDR2 are SEHNR and FQNEAQ (reference sequence). Trimming cost V 5 bases and J 13 bases, with 14 bases left between them. This CDR3 is 11 amino acids long. The CDR3 DNA reads as TGTGCCAGCAGCGCCAGTGGGCGTTGCACCTTC. It is translated as CASSASGRCTF.

The rearrangement uses TRBV11-2 and TRBJ2-3; no firm D call. The CDR3 is 14 amino acids. Germline V gene lookup returns CDR1 SGHAT and CDR2 FQNNGV. Trimming removed 0 bases from V and 6 bases from J, with 10 bases in between. CDR3: CASSLDPLEDTQYF. CDR3 in DNA: TGTGCCAGCAGCTTAGATCCCCTTGAGGATACGCAGTATTTT.